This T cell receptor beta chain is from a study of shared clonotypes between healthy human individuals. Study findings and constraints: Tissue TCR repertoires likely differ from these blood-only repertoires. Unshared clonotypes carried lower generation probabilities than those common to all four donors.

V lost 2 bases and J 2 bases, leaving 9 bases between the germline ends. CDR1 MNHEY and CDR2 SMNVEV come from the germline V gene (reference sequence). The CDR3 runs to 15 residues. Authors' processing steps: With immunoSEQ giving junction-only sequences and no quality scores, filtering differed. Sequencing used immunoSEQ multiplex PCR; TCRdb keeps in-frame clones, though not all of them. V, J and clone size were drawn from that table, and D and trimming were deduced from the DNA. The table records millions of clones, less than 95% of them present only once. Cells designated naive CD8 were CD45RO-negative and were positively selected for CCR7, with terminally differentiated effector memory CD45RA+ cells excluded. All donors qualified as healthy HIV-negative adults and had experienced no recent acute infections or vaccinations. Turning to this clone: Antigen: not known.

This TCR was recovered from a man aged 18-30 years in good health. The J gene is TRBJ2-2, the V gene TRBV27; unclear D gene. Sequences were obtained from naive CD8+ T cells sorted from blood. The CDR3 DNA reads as TGTGCCAGCAGTTTAACGGCGGAAAACACCGGGGAGCTGTTTTTT. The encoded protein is CASSLTAENTGELFF.